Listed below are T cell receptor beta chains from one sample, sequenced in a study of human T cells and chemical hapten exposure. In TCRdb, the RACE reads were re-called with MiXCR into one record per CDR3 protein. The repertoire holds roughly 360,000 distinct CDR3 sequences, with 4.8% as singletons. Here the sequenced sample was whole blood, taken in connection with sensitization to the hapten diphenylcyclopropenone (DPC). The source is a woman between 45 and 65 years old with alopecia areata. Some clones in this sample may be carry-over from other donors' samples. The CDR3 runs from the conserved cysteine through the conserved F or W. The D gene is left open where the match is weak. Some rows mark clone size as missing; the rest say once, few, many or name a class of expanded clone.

CDR3aa: CSASDRENQPQHF
CDR3nt: TGCAGTGCTTCCGACAGGGAAAATCAGCCCCAGCATTTT
abundance: NA
d_gene: TRBD1
j_gene: TRBJ1-5
v_gene: TRBV20-1

CDR3aa: CASKSGDTYEQYF
CDR3nt: TGTGCCAGCAAGTCAGGGGACACCTACGAGCAGTACTTC
abundance: many
d_gene: NA
j_gene: TRBJ2-7
v_gene: TRBV28

CDR3aa: CASSLRTTAYGYTF
CDR3nt: TGTGCCAGCAGCTTGAGGACTACCGCCTATGGCTACACCTTC
abundance: many
d_gene: NA
j_gene: TRBJ1-2
v_gene: TRBV5-5

CDR3aa: CASSSDRVPSKNIQYF
CDR3nt: TGTGCCAGCAGTTCTGACAGGGTTCCTTCCAAAAACATTCAGTACTTC
abundance: few
d_gene: TRBD1
j_gene: TRBJ2-4
v_gene: TRBV6-2/TRBV6-3

CDR3aa: CSGQGAEGYTF
CDR3nt: TGCAGCGGACAGGGGGCGGAGGGCTACACCTTC
abundance: many
d_gene: TRBD1
j_gene: TRBJ1-2
v_gene: TRBV29-1

CDR3aa: CASTASIQETQYF
CDR3nt: TGTGCCAGCACAGCCTCAATCCAAGAGACCCAGTACTTC
abundance: many
d_gene: NA
j_gene: TRBJ2-5
v_gene: TRBV7-2

CDR3aa: CASGTNEQFF
CDR3nt: TGTGCCAGCGGGACCAATGAGCAGTTCTTC
abundance: many
d_gene: NA
j_gene: TRBJ2-1
v_gene: TRBV25-1

CDR3aa: CSVERTGELFF
CDR3nt: TGCAGCGTTGAGAGGACCGGGGAGCTGTTTTTT
abundance: many
d_gene: NA
j_gene: TRBJ2-2
v_gene: TRBV29-1

CDR3aa: CASSQLGANVLTF
CDR3nt: TGTGCCAGCAGCCAACTTGGGGCCAACGTCCTGACTTTC
abundance: few
d_gene: NA
j_gene: TRBJ2-6
v_gene: TRBV3-1

CDR3aa: CASSRHRDSGTEAFF
CDR3nt: TGTGCCAGCAGCCGCCACAGGGACTCCGGCACTGAAGCTTTCTTT
abundance: NA
d_gene: NA
j_gene: TRBJ1-1
v_gene: TRBV3-1

CDR3aa: CASRPGTGEKLFF
CDR3nt: TGTGCCAGCCGTCCAGGGACGGGGGAAAAACTGTTTTTT
abundance: many
d_gene: NA
j_gene: TRBJ1-4
v_gene: TRBV7-2

CDR3aa: CASSKGGQSADTQYF
CDR3nt: TGTGCCAGCAGCAAGGGGGGACAGAGTGCAGATACGCAGTATTTT
abundance: NA
d_gene: NA
j_gene: TRBJ2-3
v_gene: TRBV21-1

CDR3aa: CASSLGGGGGEPQHF
CDR3nt: TGTGCCAGCAGCTTAGGAGGAGGGGGCGGCGAGCCCCAGCATTTT
abundance: many
d_gene: TRBD1
j_gene: TRBJ1-5
v_gene: TRBV7-2

CDR3aa: CASSLASVAGPGGTQYF
CDR3nt: TGTGCCAGCAGCTTAGCGTCGGTAGCGGGACCCGGTGGCACGCAGTATTTT
abundance: many
d_gene: TRBD2
j_gene: TRBJ2-3
v_gene: TRBV7-2

CDR3aa: CASSFYGSGQGAHEQYF
CDR3nt: TGTGCCAGCAGCTTTTACGGATCGGGACAGGGGGCCCACGAGCAGTACTTC
abundance: few
d_gene: TRBD1
j_gene: TRBJ2-7
v_gene: TRBV7-9

CDR3aa: CASSQEGSTSTDTQYF
CDR3nt: TGCGCCAGCAGCCAAGAAGGCTCAACTAGCACAGATACGCAGTATTTT
abundance: NA
d_gene: NA
j_gene: TRBJ2-3
v_gene: TRBV4-3

CDR3aa: CSAPIFGSLSGLEQYF
CDR3nt: TGCAGTGCGCCGATCTTCGGGTCCTTGTCTGGTCTTGAGCAGTACTTC
abundance: NA
d_gene: NA
j_gene: TRBJ2-7
v_gene: TRBV20-1

CDR3aa: CSVRTLAGAGNEQFF
CDR3nt: TGCAGCGTAAGGACTCTAGCGGGAGCTGGAAATGAGCAGTTCTTC
abundance: many
d_gene: TRBD2
j_gene: TRBJ2-1
v_gene: TRBV29-1

CDR3aa: CASSETGNYNEQFF
CDR3nt: TGTGCCAGCAGTGAGACAGGGAACTACAATGAGCAGTTCTTC
abundance: many
d_gene: TRBD1
j_gene: TRBJ2-1
v_gene: TRBV6-5

CDR3aa: CASSAGQGDTQYF
CDR3nt: TGCGCCAGCAGCGCCGGACAGGGAGATACGCAGTATTTT
abundance: few
d_gene: TRBD1
j_gene: TRBJ2-3
v_gene: TRBV5-1

CDR3aa: CASSSDYEQFF
CDR3nt: TGTGCCAGCAGTTCCGATTATGAGCAGTTCTTC
abundance: many
d_gene: NA
j_gene: TRBJ2-1
v_gene: TRBV7-9

CDR3aa: CASRSGGTEAFF
CDR3nt: TGTGCCAGCAGGTCTGGGGGCACTGAAGCTTTCTTT
abundance: NA
d_gene: NA
j_gene: TRBJ1-1
v_gene: TRBV2

CDR3aa: CASSLHVGASAGGDTQYF
CDR3nt: TGTGCCAGCAGTTTACATGTTGGGGCTAGCGCAGGCGGAGATACGCAGTATTTT
abundance: many
d_gene: NA
j_gene: TRBJ2-3
v_gene: TRBV12-3/TRBV12-4

CDR3aa: CASKEDSPLHF
CDR3nt: TGTGCCAGCAAGGAGGATTCACCCCTCCACTTT
abundance: many
d_gene: NA
j_gene: TRBJ1-6
v_gene: TRBV2

CDR3aa: CASSPGRSSGANVLTF
CDR3nt: TGTGCCAGCAGCCCTGGACGGAGCTCTGGGGCCAACGTCCTGACTTTC
abundance: many
d_gene: NA
j_gene: TRBJ2-6
v_gene: TRBV7-2

CDR3aa: CASSPQWAGGSTDTQYF
CDR3nt: TGTGCCAGCAGCCCCCAATGGGCGGGAGGTAGCACAGATACGCAGTATTTT
abundance: few
d_gene: TRBD2
j_gene: TRBJ2-3
v_gene: TRBV7-2

CDR3aa: CASRRHGQETQYF
CDR3nt: TGTGCCAGCAGACGGCACGGCCAAGAGACCCAGTACTTC
abundance: few
d_gene: NA
j_gene: TRBJ2-5
v_gene: TRBV12-3/TRBV12-4

CDR3aa: CASSLADAVDEQFF
CDR3nt: TGTGCCAGCAGTTTGGCGGACGCAGTAGATGAGCAGTTCTTC
abundance: few
d_gene: NA
j_gene: TRBJ2-1
v_gene: TRBV27

CDR3aa: CSVDDSQTEDYGYTF
CDR3nt: TGCAGCGTTGATGACAGCCAAACGGAGGACTATGGCTACACCTTC
abundance: many
d_gene: NA
j_gene: TRBJ1-2
v_gene: TRBV29-1

CDR3aa: CASSQADRGFWSAKNIQYF
CDR3nt: TGTGCCAGCAGCCAGGCGGACAGGGGATTTTGGTCAGCCAAAAACATTCAGTACTTC
abundance: many
d_gene: TRBD1
j_gene: TRBJ2-4
v_gene: TRBV5-6

CDR3aa: CASSSLRTVQETQYF
CDR3nt: TGTGCCAGCAGCAGCCTCCGGACGGTTCAAGAGACCCAGTACTTC
abundance: many
d_gene: NA
j_gene: TRBJ2-5
v_gene: TRBV5-5

CDR3aa: CASSSQSTSSGNTIYF
CDR3nt: TGTGCCAGCAGCTCCCAATCGACAAGCTCTGGAAACACCATATATTTT
abundance: many
d_gene: NA
j_gene: TRBJ1-3
v_gene: TRBV7-2

CDR3aa: CASSPLRDQPQHF
CDR3nt: TGTGCCAGCAGCCCCCTTAGGGATCAGCCCCAGCATTTT
abundance: many
d_gene: NA
j_gene: TRBJ1-5
v_gene: TRBV7-9

CDR3aa: CATSRDGGRVTEAFF
CDR3nt: TGTGCCACCAGCAGAGACGGGGGACGGGTCACTGAAGCTTTCTTT
abundance: many
d_gene: NA
j_gene: TRBJ1-1
v_gene: TRBV15

CDR3aa: CASSYSKGGAPLHF
CDR3nt: TGTGCCAGCAGTTACTCGAAAGGAGGAGCACCCCTCCACTTT
abundance: many
d_gene: NA
j_gene: TRBJ1-6
v_gene: TRBV6-5

CDR3aa: CASSQDRAGQGTAGELFF
CDR3nt: TGTGCCAGCAGCCAAGATAGGGCGGGACAGGGGACCGCCGGGGAGCTGTTTTTT
abundance: many
d_gene: TRBD1
j_gene: TRBJ2-2
v_gene: TRBV14

CDR3aa: CSARPTGPNQPQHF
CDR3nt: TGCAGTGCTAGGCCGACAGGGCCCAATCAGCCCCAGCATTTT
abundance: NA
d_gene: TRBD1
j_gene: TRBJ1-5
v_gene: TRBV20-1

CDR3aa: CASSPGGQRHEQFF
CDR3nt: TGTGCCAGCAGCCCCGGGGGACAGCGGCATGAGCAGTTCTTC
abundance: many
d_gene: NA
j_gene: TRBJ2-1
v_gene: TRBV14

CDR3aa: CASRAPSEGANYGYTF
CDR3nt: TGTGCCTCCAGGGCTCCCTCAGAGGGGGCTAACTATGGCTACACCTTC
abundance: many
d_gene: NA
j_gene: TRBJ1-2
v_gene: TRBV6-5

CDR3aa: CSVDRTGNTEAFF
CDR3nt: TGCAGCGTCGACCGGACAGGTAACACTGAAGCTTTCTTT
abundance: many
d_gene: TRBD1
j_gene: TRBJ1-1
v_gene: TRBV29-1

CDR3aa: CASSFGTGSSYEQYF
CDR3nt: TGTGCCAGCAGTTTTGGGACAGGGAGCTCCTACGAGCAGTACTTC
abundance: NA
d_gene: TRBD1
j_gene: TRBJ2-7
v_gene: TRBV27

CDR3aa: CASSFSGSGTEAFF
CDR3nt: TGTGCCAGCAGCTTTTCGGGGTCCGGAACTGAAGCTTTCTTT
abundance: NA
d_gene: NA
j_gene: TRBJ1-1
v_gene: TRBV7-2

CDR3aa: CASTLHGEAFF
CDR3nt: TGTGCCAGCACTTTACATGGGGAGGCTTTCTTT
abundance: many
d_gene: NA
j_gene: TRBJ1-1
v_gene: TRBV2

CDR3aa: CASSLGDFSTDTQYF
CDR3nt: TGCGCCAGCAGCCTAGGGGACTTTAGCACAGATACGCAGTATTTT
abundance: NA
d_gene: NA
j_gene: TRBJ2-3
v_gene: TRBV5-1

CDR3aa: CSAIGRVNYGYTF
CDR3nt: TGCAGTGCTATCGGCAGGGTCAACTATGGCTACACCTTC
abundance: few
d_gene: NA
j_gene: TRBJ1-2
v_gene: TRBV20-1

CDR3aa: CASTFMGSRAETQYF
CDR3nt: TGTGCCAGCACCTTTATGGGTAGCAGGGCAGAGACCCAGTACTTC
abundance: many
d_gene: NA
j_gene: TRBJ2-5
v_gene: TRBV7-2

CDR3aa: CASSPADRLNQPQHF
CDR3nt: TGTGCCAGCAGCCCCGCCGACAGGTTAAATCAGCCCCAGCATTTT
abundance: many
d_gene: NA
j_gene: TRBJ1-5
v_gene: TRBV7-2

CDR3aa: CASSYRTTDTQYF
CDR3nt: TGTGCCAGCAGCTACCGCACGACAGATACGCAGTATTTT
abundance: many
d_gene: NA
j_gene: TRBJ2-3
v_gene: TRBV7-9

CDR3aa: CASSFEQGYTGELFF
CDR3nt: TGTGCCAGCAGCTTTGAGCAGGGGTACACCGGGGAGCTGTTTTTT
abundance: few
d_gene: NA
j_gene: TRBJ2-2
v_gene: TRBV7-8